Below, one TCR beta chain is given with its context. The CDR3 carries no conserved terminal phenylalanine or tryptophan, so it likely arises from a read error. This sample is drawn from a study of radiotherapy plus CTLA-4 blockade in lung cancer. The CDR3 has 18 residues. Germline assignment: CDR1 SGHTA and CDR2 FQGTGA. The V end was cut by 0 bases, the J end by 2 bases, with 20 bases between. Assay: immunoSEQ multiplex PCR; the TCRdb copy retains only in-frame clones and omits some. The sample records approximately 99,000 clones, around 88% being singletons. The source is a human donor with non-small cell lung cancer that progressed on radiotherapy plus ipilimumab. The input for sequencing was peripheral blood, taken from a patient treated with radiotherapy plus ipilimumab. The gene calls are TRBV7-3 and TRBJ2-7, with no clear D. DNA of the CDR3: TGTGCCAGCAGCTTAACGGATCCGGGCCTACCTACCACCTACGAGCAGTACCTC. Protein product: CASSLTDPGLPTTYEQYL.